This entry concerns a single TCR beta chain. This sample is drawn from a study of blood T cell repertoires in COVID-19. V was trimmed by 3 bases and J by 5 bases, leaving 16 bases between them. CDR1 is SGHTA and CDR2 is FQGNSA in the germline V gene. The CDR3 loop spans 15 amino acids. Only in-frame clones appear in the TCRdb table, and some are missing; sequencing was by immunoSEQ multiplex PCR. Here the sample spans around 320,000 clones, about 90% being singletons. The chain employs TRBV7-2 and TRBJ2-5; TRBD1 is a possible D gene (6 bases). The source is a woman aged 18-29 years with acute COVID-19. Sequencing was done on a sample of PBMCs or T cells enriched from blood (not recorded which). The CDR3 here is CASSFEGVTGETQYF. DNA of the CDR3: TGTGCCAGCAGCTTCGAGGGGGTCACTGGGGAGACCCAGTACTTC.